The 30 T cell receptor beta chains presented below share a single source sample, sequenced in a study of esophageal squamous cell carcinoma under preoperative chemotherapy. Time point: before preoperative PTX-NDP chemotherapy. In TCRdb, the PCR reads were re-called with MiXCR into one record per CDR3 protein. This sample carries about 16,000 distinct CDR3 sequences, roughly half of them seen once, and the ten largest clones take roughly 29%. Sample acquisition took place from a patient given preoperative chemotherapy. These receptors all stem from a human donor with esophageal squamous cell carcinoma. The donor label of this sample is uncertain.

At least ten counts were recorded for this clonotype. This chain links TRBV6-1 with TRBJ2-7, with D possibly matching TRBD2 (5 bases). The length of the CDR3 is 13 residues. Per the germline V gene, CDR1 is MNHNS and CDR2 is SASEGT. V lost 6 bases, J lost 2 bases, and 11 bases lay in between. CDR3 sequence: CASSLGNTYEQYF. CDR3 DNA: TGTGCCAGCAGCCTCGGGAACACCTACGAGCAGTACTTC.

The chain combines TRBV12-3 or TRBV12-4 with TRBJ2-5, with D perhaps matching TRBD2 (7 bases). This CDR3 is 16 amino acids long. With 8 bases removed from V and 0 bases from J, the gap between germline ends came to 19 bases. The CDR3 loop reads CASGGLGGSDQETQYF. The CDR3 bases are TGTGCCAGCGGGGGGCTCGGGGGGAGTGACCAAGAGACCCAGTACTTC.

The table lists this clonotype with a few counts. The chain combines TRBV7-2 with TRBJ2-1; no firm D call. Per the germline V gene, CDR1 is SGHTA and CDR2 is FQGNSA. The CDR3 sequence is 16 residues long. Deletions cut 1 base from V and 0 bases from J, with 10 bases between. CDR3 sequence (DNA): TGTGCCAGCAGCTTAGGTCCCTCAGTCTCCTACAATGAGCAGTTCTTC. Translation gives CASSLGPSVSYNEQFF.

This clonotype is labeled as medium-sized. The chain joins TRBV6-5 to TRBJ2-7; a possible D gene is TRBD1 (6 bases). Germline V lookup: CDR1 MNHEY, CDR2 SVGAGI. CDR3 length equals 19 residues. V was clipped by 4 bases and J by 0 bases, with 25 bases between them. The CDR3 DNA is TGTGCCAGCAGTTCCCCCGGGACAAGTAACCTCCCCAGCTCCTACGAGCAGTACTTC. Its protein is CASSSPGTSNLPSSYEQYF.

A note on this clonotype: One end of the junction varies from germline; a read error may be responsible. The V call is TRBV7-6, the J call TRBJ2-5; possible D gene TRBD1, 6 bases. Per the germline V gene, CDR1 is SGHVS and CDR2 is FNYEAQ. The CDR3 loop spans 14 amino acids. This CDR3 is CASSLGTGQGTQYF. Written as DNA, the CDR3 is TGTGCCAGCAGCTTAGGCACAGGGCAGGGTACCCAGTATTTC.

The chain employs TRBV6-1 and TRBJ2-1; 8 bases fit TRBD2. TRBJ2-7 explains the end of the DNA better; the J call may be wrong. The germline V gene has CDR1 MNHNS and CDR2 SASEGT. This CDR3 is built from 16 residues. As DNA, the CDR3 is TGTGCCAGCAGCCGATCGGGGGGGGGGGACACCTACGAGCAGTACTTC. As protein: CASSRSGGGDTYEQYF.

The rearrangement links TRBV7-2 to TRBJ2-5, with 13 bases lining up with TRBD2. V lost 1 base and J lost 5; bases outside the gene matches: 13. The length of the CDR3 is 19 residues. The V gene's germline CDR1 is SGHTA and CDR2 FQGNSA. CDR3 protein: CASSLGTRLAGGRGETQYF. The CDR3 DNA reads as TGTGCCAGCAGCTTAGGAACCCGACTAGCGGGGGGCCGAGGGGAGACCCAGTACTTC.

The chain couples TRBV7-2 to TRBJ1-4, with 8 bases lining up with TRBD1. With 5 bases clipped from V and 3 bases from J, the junction kept 5 bases outside the gene matches. Germline V lookup: CDR1 SGHTA, CDR2 FQGNSA. The CDR3 totals 15 residues. CDR3 sequence reads: CASSPDRGPNEKLFF. The CDR3 nucleotides are TGTGCCAGCAGCCCCGACAGGGGCCCTAATGAAAAACTGTTTTTT.

In DNA, the CDR3 is TGTGCGGGCCGCGGAAACTCAGACCAAAACATTCAGTACTTC. This encodes CAGRGNSDQNIQYF. V is TRBV10-3 and J is TRBJ2-4; D gene ambiguous. The germline V gene has CDR1 ENHRY and CDR2 SYGVKD. The length of the CDR3 is 14 residues.

This clonotype was recorded many times. The chain carries TRBV7-8 and TRBJ2-7; 13 bases are shared with TRBD2. Germline V gene data show CDR1 as SGHVS and CDR2 as FQNEAQ. This CDR3 is built from 16 residues. V shed 4 bases and J 5 bases; nucleotides not matched to a gene: 8. CDR3 amino acids: CASSSTPGLAGDEQYF. CDR3 nucleotide sequence: TGTGCCAGCAGCTCTACCCCCGGACTAGCGGGAGACGAGCAGTACTTC.

The chain combines TRBV7-3 with TRBJ2-3; a weak D match, TRBD2 (6 bases). CDR1 and CDR2 from the germline V gene are SGHTA and FQGTGA. Trimming cost V 4 bases and J 2 bases, with 13 bases left between them. The CDR3 spans 15 residues. The CDR3 bases are TGTGCCAGCAGCTCGGGGACTGTGAACACAGATACGCAGTATTTT. It specifies CASSSGTVNTDTQYF.

The chain couples TRBV6-1 to TRBJ2-1; D is undetermined. The DNA end is a closer match to TRBJ2-5, so the J assignment may be wrong. Germline CDR1 MNHNS, CDR2 SASEGT. CDR3 length: 13 residues. The CDR3 reads CASSRTGQETQYF. The DNA for the CDR3 is TGTGCCAGCAGTCGAACCGGCCAAGAGACCCAGTACTTC.

V is TRBV7-2 and J is TRBJ1-1; possible D gene TRBD1, 5 bases. The CDR3 consists of 17 residues. Per germline, CDR1 SGHTA and CDR2 FQGNSA. Trimming removed 8 bases at V and 0 bases at J, with 22 bases between. The CDR3 DNA sequence: TGTGCCAGCCTCCCAGCGGGCAGGGTTGGCCTGAACACTGAAGCTTTCTTT. Translating it yields CASLPAGRVGLNTEAFF.

The CDR3 nucleotides read TGTGCCAGCAGTTCCCCCCCCTGGTACGAGCAGTACTTC. It specifies CASSSPPWYEQYF. The rearrangement uses TRBV27 and TRBJ2-5, with no clear D. The DNA end is a closer match to TRBJ2-7, so the J assignment may be wrong. The germline V gene encodes CDR1 MNHEY and CDR2 SMNVEV (reference sequence). This CDR3 is 13 amino acids long.

As for this clonotype: At one boundary the junction diverges from the germline segment, which might be a read error. The chain is built from TRBV12-3 or TRBV12-4 and TRBJ2-5; no clear D gene. The CDR3 is made up of 13 amino acids. The CDR3 protein is CASSSPQSIGSFF. The CDR3 DNA reads TGTGCCAGCAGTTCCCCGCAGTCTATAGGGTCATTCTTC.

V usage is TRBV24-1 and J usage is TRBJ2-1, with D perhaps TRBD2 (5 bases). CDR1 and CDR2 (germline): KGHDR, SFDVKD. V lost 4 bases and J 9 bases, leaving 15 bases between the germline ends. CDR3 size: 14 residues. CDR3 DNA sequence: TGTGCCACCAGTGAACTAGACCTCCCGGGTGAGCAGTTCTTC. Translated, it gives CATSELDLPGEQFF.

Concerning this clonotype: Mismatch with germline at one junction end may stem from a read error. This chain connects TRBV7-8 to TRBJ2-3; TRBD2 might be the D (5 bases). This CDR3 has 19 amino acids. Germline V CDR1 and CDR2: SGHVS, FQNEAQ. This chain's CDR3 is CASSLVPAGRSRSTDTQYF. CDR3 sequence (DNA): TGTGCCAGCAGCTTAGTTCCGGCGGGCAGGAGCCGCTCCACAGATACCCAGTATTTC.

A remark on this clonotype: It may be a read error: a sequence one base away is much more abundant. The rearrangement links TRBV6-4 to TRBJ2-7; 8 nucleotides align to TRBD2. The germline V gene has CDR1 MRHNA and CDR2 SNTAGT. CDR3 size: 14 residues. CDR3 region: CASTRLALSYAQYF. The DNA of the CDR3 is TGTGCCAGCACTCGACTAGCGCTCTCCTACGCGCAGTACTTC.

CDR3 coding DNA: TGTGCCAGCAGAACGACAGGCCGCACCGGGACGCTGTTTTTT. It codes for CASRTTGRTGTLFF. The V gene is TRBV6-1, the J gene TRBJ2-2; TRBD1 might be the D (6 bases). The CDR3 has 14 amino acids. Germline CDR1 is MNHNS and CDR2 is SASEGT. The V gene lost 6 bases and the J gene lost 13 bases, with 21 bases spanning the gap.

This clonotype was observed many times. A read error may be the cause here, since a much bigger clone is one base away. V gene TRBV12-3 or TRBV12-4 combines with J gene TRBJ2-1; D is unresolved. V lost 7 bases to trimming and J lost 13 bases, with 20 bases between them. This CDR3 has 13 residues. The CDR3 DNA reads as TGTGCCAGCATGGGGTCGGCCCAAGAGACCCAGTTCTTC. It translates to CASMGSAQETQFF.

This chain's CDR3 is CASSRRTGLAGQETQFF. CDR3 coding DNA: TGTGCCAGCAGTCGACGTACGGGACTAGCGGGCCAAGAGACCCAGTTCTTC. The gene calls are TRBV6-1 and TRBJ2-5; 12 positions match TRBD2. The J call may be wrong; the DNA end is better matched by TRBJ2-1. The CDR3 consists of 17 residues. CDR1 MNHNS and CDR2 SASEGT come from the germline V gene.

This clonotype was observed a handful of times. The chain recombines TRBV4-3 with TRBJ2-3; D possibly matches TRBD1 or TRBD2 (6 bases each). Germline V lookup: CDR1 LGHNA, CDR2 YSLEER. The CDR3 totals 19 residues. The ends were cut back, 0 bases at V and 1 base at J, with 20 bases in the middle. In nucleotides, the CDR3 is TGCGCCAGCAGCCAAGATATCGGATCCAGGGGACTCCGCACAGATACGCAGTATTTT. Amino acid sequence: CASSQDIGSRGLRTDTQYF.

This clonotype is categorized as medium-sized. The J gene is TRBJ2-3, the V gene TRBV12-3 or TRBV12-4; D assignment may be TRBD1 or TRBD2 (5 bases each). V was pared by 6 bases and J by 5 bases, with 18 bases between. The CDR3 loop spans 15 amino acids. CDR3 sequence reads: CASSLRGTRGDTQYF. The DNA of the CDR3 is TGTGCCAGCAGCCTTAGGGGCACTAGAGGAGATACGCAGTATTTT.

The rearrangement uses TRBV5-4 and TRBJ2-5; 9 bases agree with TRBD2. Near its end, the DNA agrees better with TRBJ2-1, so the J call may be wrong. The CDR3 runs 14 residues. The germline CDR1 and CDR2 sequences are SGHNT and YYREEE (reference sequence). For the CDR3, the DNA is TGTGCCAGCCGAAGAGTTAGCGGGAGTGGGGAGCAGTTCTTC. This encodes CASRRVSGSGEQFF.

The chain joins TRBV6-4 to TRBJ2-1; D unclear. Per the germline V gene, CDR1 is MRHNA and CDR2 is SNTAGT. Trimming left V 5 bases short and J 0 bases short, with 5 bases between. The CDR3 has 13 amino acids. DNA for the CDR3: TGTGCCAGCAGTTCTAGCTCCTACAATGAGCAGTTCTTC. Translation gives CASSSSSYNEQFF.

This clonotype has at least ten counts. This rearrangement joins TRBV27 to TRBJ2-1; a weak D match, TRBD1 (6 bases). The CDR3 has 13 amino acids. Germline assignment: CDR1 MNHEY and CDR2 SMNVEV (reference sequence). Trimming removed 5 bases from V and 9 bases from J, with 14 bases in between. The CDR3 DNA sequence: TGTGCCAGCAGTGTACACAGGGTCAGTGAGCAGTTCTTC. As protein: CASSVHRVSEQFF.

The chain uses TRBV7-8 and TRBJ2-1, with 7 bases lining up with TRBD2. TRBJ2-7 explains the end of the DNA better; the J call may be wrong. Germline V gene sequence: CDR1 SGHVS, CDR2 FQNEAQ. CDR3 length: 15 amino acids. The CDR3 DNA is TGTGCCAGCACCTACTCTAGCGGCTCCTACAATGAGCAGTACTTC. Protein product: CASTYSSGSYNEQYF.

At least ten counts were recorded for this clonotype. The chain employs TRBV10-2 and TRBJ2-3; D not certain. The V gene's germline CDR1 is WSHSY and CDR2 SAAADI. V was cut by 4 bases and J by 0 bases, with 14 bases left in between. The CDR3 length is 16 residues. CDR3 residues: CASSANSDPSTDTQYF. Written as DNA, the CDR3 is TGCGCCAGCAGTGCGAACAGCGACCCTAGCACAGATACGCAGTATTTT.

A note on this clonotype: No conserved phenylalanine or tryptophan is present at the end of the CDR3, so a read error is the likely explanation. It is unclear where the CDR3 begins or ends on the DNA, so no DNA is shown, and the CDR3 is as TCRdb lists it. The chain is built from TRBV6-5 and TRBJ2-5; TRBD1, the table's D call, lacks a check against the DNA. The CDR3 spans 17 residues, counting both ends. Germline CDR1 is MNHEY and CDR2 is SVGAGI. CDR3 sequence reads: CAGRSSGGAAGQTTQLL.

In this sample, this clonotype turned up a few times. V gene TRBV7-6 combines with J gene TRBJ2-1; D perhaps matches TRBD1 (5 bases). The assigned J gene may be wrong: the sequence end matches TRBJ2-7 better. The germline CDR1 and CDR2 sequences are SGHVS and FNYEAQ. This CDR3 region has 14 residues. The CDR3 loop reads CASSSRTYNNEQYF. CDR3 sequence (DNA): TGTGCCAGCAGCTCCCGGACATACAACAATGAGCAGTACTTC.